This TCR beta chain was identified in a study of blood T cell repertoires in COVID-19. Study context: Whether acute or convalescent, the COVID-19 samples came from the United States, Italy and Spain. T cells, B-cell-depleted T cells, or PBMCs supplied cDNA or gDNA.

Germline loops: CDR1 LNHDA, CDR2 SQIVND (reference sequence). Losses at the gene ends were 8 bases for V and 0 bases for J; bases not matched to a gene: 6. CDR3 size: 14 residues. Original data processing: Counts of nucleated cells, estimated from reference gene primer amplification, were obtained. Assay used: immunoSEQ multiplex PCR; TCRdb lists only in-frame clones, some missing. From that table come the V and J calls and clone size; the DNA was used to work out D and trimming. Of 180,000 or so clones detected, 80% to 90% appear once; the ten largest clones hold 8% to 10%. In its sample, this clone was seen once.

This clonotype originated in a man between 60 and 75 years old with acute or convalescent COVID-19. The sequencing input was peripheral blood. The chain joins TRBV19 to TRBJ2-7; 8 bases map to TRBD1. The CDR3 loop is CASSNRGSSYEQYF. As DNA, the CDR3 is TGTGCCAGTTCTAACAGGGGGAGCTCCTACGAGCAGTACTTC.